Shown below are 13 T cell receptor beta chains from a single sample sequenced in a study of blood T cell repertoires in COVID-19. The protocol was immunoSEQ multiplex PCR, while the TCRdb copy is restricted to in-frame clones and leaves out a portion. The sample records some 390,000 clones, nearly 90% being singletons. Sequencing was carried out using PBMCs or T cells enriched from blood (not recorded which). All receptors derive from a woman aged 30 to 39 who had recovered from COVID-19.

The chain is built from TRBV28 and TRBJ1-4; TRBD1 might be the D (5 bases). The germline V gene has CDR1 MDHEN and CDR2 SYDVKM. The CDR3 extends over 15 amino acids. The V end was cut by 2 bases, the J end by 7 bases, with 14 bases between. In DNA form, the CDR3 reads TGTGCCAGCAGTTTACGGCAGGGTTTAGGTGAAAAACTGTTTTTT. Protein: CASSLRQGLGEKLFF.

The CDR3 DNA is TGTGCCAGCAGTGTGAGTTTTTCCCTAACGGGTCAGCCCCAGCATTTT. Its protein product is CASSVSFSLTGQPQHF. This rearrangement joins TRBV6-1 to TRBJ1-5, with D hard to call. Trimming removed 4 bases from V and 6 bases from J, with 19 bases in between. Germline V gene sequence: CDR1 MNHNS, CDR2 SASEGT. The CDR3 covers 16 residues.

The chain joins TRBV29-1 to TRBJ2-7, with TRBD2 as a possible D gene (6 bases). Trimming stripped 1 base from V and 2 bases from J, with 15 bases between. Per the germline V gene, CDR1 is SQVTM and CDR2 is ANQGSEA. This CDR3 is 15 amino acids long. The DNA for the CDR3 is TGCAGCGTTGAAGGGGGGGAGACAGCTGCCTACGAGCAGTACTTC. Amino acid sequence: CSVEGGETAAYEQYF.

The rearrangement links TRBV4-2 to TRBJ1-4, with 10 nucleotides matching TRBD1. V lost 2 bases, J lost 5 bases, and 5 bases stayed unmatched. The length of the CDR3 is 16 residues. From germline, CDR1 is LGHNA and CDR2 YNFKEQ. The CDR3: CASSQPRTGGNEKLFF. As DNA, the CDR3 is TGTGCCAGCAGCCAACCTAGGACAGGGGGAAATGAAAAACTGTTTTTT.

The rearrangement links TRBV28 to TRBJ2-5; 8 nucleotides agree with TRBD1. The V gene end was trimmed by 5 bases and the J gene end by 5 bases; junction bases not matched to a gene: 7. Germline values: CDR1 MDHEN, CDR2 SYDVKM. The CDR3 covers 14 residues. CDR3 amino acids: CASSAFRGRETQYF. The CDR3 DNA follows: TGTGCCAGCAGTGCGTTCAGGGGGCGGGAGACCCAGTACTTC. Supplemented by reference TRBV28 and TRBJ2-5, the full variable domain reads DVKVTQSSRYLVKRTGEKVFLECVQDMDHENMFWYRQDPGLGLRLIYFSYDVKMKEKGDIPEGYSVSREKKERFSLILESASTNQTSMYLCASSAFRGRETQYFGPGTRLLVL.

The CDR3 sequence: CASQSPRKNIQYF. For the CDR3, the DNA is TGTGCCAGTCAGTCCCCGAGGAAAAACATTCAGTACTTC. The chain recombines TRBV19 with TRBJ2-4; D is unclear. Germline-derived CDR1 and CDR2 are LNHDA and SQIVND (reference sequence). Trimming stripped 8 bases from V and 4 bases from J, with 12 bases between. This CDR3 is built from 13 residues.

With respect to this clone: Compared with germline, one end of the junction differs, possibly owing to a read error. V is TRBV9 and J is TRBJ2-7; 10 bases are shared with TRBD2. Germline assignment: CDR1 SGDLS and CDR2 YYNGEE. This CDR3 spans 17 amino acids. The CDR3 DNA reads TGTGCCAGCAGCCTCACAGGGATAGCGGGAGGCTCCGACGAGCAGTACTTC. It yields the protein CASSLTGIAGGSDEQYF.

This rearrangement joins TRBV3-1 (or the pseudogene TRBV3-2) to TRBJ1-4, with D hard to call. V was shortened by 11 bases and J by 12 bases, with 22 bases between the two germline ends. The CDR3 is made up of 13 amino acids. From germline, CDR1 is LGHDT and CDR2 YNNKEL (reference sequence). The chain's CDR3 is CARGAREIEELFF. The CDR3, as DNA: TGTGCCCGGGGAGCCCGCGAGATAGAAGAACTGTTTTTT.

The V gene is TRBV5-5, the J gene TRBJ2-7; D ambiguous. This CDR3 spans 13 amino acids. Looked up from germline, CDR1 is SGHKS and CDR2 is YYEKEE (reference sequence). V lost 0 bases, J lost 6 bases, and 10 bases lay in between. The CDR3 bases are TGTGCCAGCAGCTTGGACGTCTTGCGCGAGCAGTACTTC. It yields the protein CASSLDVLREQYF.

The V call is TRBV7-2, the J call TRBJ2-3; 12 positions agree with TRBD2. V trimming: 5 bases; J trimming: 5 bases; junction bases outside the gene matches: 8. Germline assignment: CDR1 SGHTA and CDR2 FQGNSA. CDR3 size: 16 residues. CDR3 sequence (DNA): TGTGCCAGCAGCACGAGACTAGCGGGGGAGCAAGATACGCAGTATTTT. Its protein product is CASSTRLAGEQDTQYF. The full variable domain, with the rest looked up from reference TRBV7-2 and TRBJ2-3, is GAGVSQSPSNKVTEKGKDVELRCDPISGHTALYWYRQSLGQGLEFLIYFQGNSAPDKSGLPSDRFSAERTGGSVSTLTIQRTQQEDSAVYLCASSTRLAGEQDTQYFGPGTRLTVL.

In its sample, this clone was seen a few times. V is TRBV30 and J is TRBJ1-2; possibly TRBD1 for D (6 bases). Per the germline V gene, CDR1 is GTSNPN and CDR2 is SVGIG (reference sequence). Trimming left V 6 bases short and J 8 bases short, with 22 bases between. CDR3 size: 14 residues. For the CDR3, the DNA is TGTGCCTGTCCACCAGAGGGACAAGTCTACGGCTACACCTTC. Amino acids: CACPPEGQVYGYTF.

This chain uses TRBV29-1 with TRBJ1-2; 8 bases line up with TRBD1. The germline CDR1 and CDR2 sequences are SQVTM and ANQGSEA. The CDR3 spans 10 residues. The trim removed 5 bases at V and 8 bases at J, leaving 1 base unmatched. Written as DNA, the CDR3 is TGCAGCGTTCGACAGGGGGGCTACACCTTC. Protein sequence: CSVRQGGYTF.

The chain carries TRBV18 and TRBJ2-7, with 8 bases fitting TRBD1. This CDR3 is 16 amino acids long. Per the germline V gene, CDR1 is KGHSH and CDR2 is LQKENI. After removal of 2 bases from V and 3 bases from J, the junction contained 9 bases not matched to a gene. The CDR3 region has the DNA TGTGCCAGCTCACCAGGCTTTGTTGGGACAGGCTACGAGCAGTACTTC. Translation gives CASSPGFVGTGYEQYF.